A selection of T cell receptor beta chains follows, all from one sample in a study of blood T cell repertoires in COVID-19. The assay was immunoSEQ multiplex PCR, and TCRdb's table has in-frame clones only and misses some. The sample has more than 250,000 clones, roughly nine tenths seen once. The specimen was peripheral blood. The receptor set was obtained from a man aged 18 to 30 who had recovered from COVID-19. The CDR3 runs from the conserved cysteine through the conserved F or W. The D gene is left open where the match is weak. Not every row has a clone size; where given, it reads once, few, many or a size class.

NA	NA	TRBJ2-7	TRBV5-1	CASSLGTVAHEQYF	TGCGCCAGCAGCTTGGGGACAGTTGCTCACGAGCAGTACTTC
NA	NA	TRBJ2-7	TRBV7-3	CASSDDSYFRLGYEQYF	TGTGCCAGCAGCGACGACAGCTATTTCCGATTGGGCTACGAGCAGTACTTC
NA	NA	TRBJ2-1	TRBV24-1	CATSDLWGLYNEQFF	TGTGCCACCAGTGATTTGTGGGGCCTATACAATGAGCAGTTCTTC
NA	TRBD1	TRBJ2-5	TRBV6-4	CASSDPDRGSQETQYF	TGTGCCAGCAGTGACCCGGACAGGGGATCACAAGAGACCCAGTACTTC
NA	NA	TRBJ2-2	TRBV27	CASSLDLAFGELFF	TGTGCCAGCAGTTTGGACTTAGCGTTCGGGGAGCTGTTTTTT
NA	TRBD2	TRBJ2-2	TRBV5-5	CASNLAGVGGELFF	TGTGCCAGCAATCTAGCGGGAGTAGGCGGGGAGCTGTTTTTT
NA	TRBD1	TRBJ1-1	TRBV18	CASSPSTPGQGAYTEAFF	TGTGCCAGCTCACCCTCCACCCCAGGACAGGGCGCTTACACTGAAGCTTTCTTT
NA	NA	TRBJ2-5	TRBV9	CASSETGYAHETQYF	TGTGCCAGCAGCGAGACAGGTTACGCTCACGAGACCCAGTACTTC
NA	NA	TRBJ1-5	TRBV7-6	CASSLDTYNQPQHF	TGTGCCAGCAGCCTCGACACCTACAATCAGCCCCAGCATTTT
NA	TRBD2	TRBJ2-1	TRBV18	CASSHNTGTSGSREQFF	TGTGCCAGCTCACATAATACCGGGACTAGCGGGAGCCGTGAGCAGTTCTTC
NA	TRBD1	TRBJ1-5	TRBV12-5	CASGLDGQASLYSNQPQHF	TGTGCTAGTGGTTTGGACGGACAGGCCTCTCTCTATAGCAATCAGCCCCAGCATTTT
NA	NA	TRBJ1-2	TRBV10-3	CAIQGIDYGYTF	TGTGCCATACAGGGAATAGACTATGGCTACACCTTC
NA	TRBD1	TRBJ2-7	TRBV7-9	CASSSTGGWYEQYF	TGTGCCAGCAGTTCCACAGGGGGCTGGTACGAGCAGTACTTC
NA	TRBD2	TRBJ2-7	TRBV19	CASSKSGTSGSYEQYF	TGTGCCAGTAGTAAATCCGGGACTAGCGGTTCCTACGAGCAGTACTTC
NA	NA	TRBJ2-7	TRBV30	CAWSIGGSSYEQYF	TGTGCCTGGAGCATCGGAGGGAGCTCCTACGAGCAGTACTTC
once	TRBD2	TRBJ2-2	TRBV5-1	CASSSRTSGLTGELFF	TGCGCCAGCAGCTCGAGGACTAGCGGACTCACCGGGGAGCTGTTTTTT
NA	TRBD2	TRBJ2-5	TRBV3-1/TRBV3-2	CASIALAGPGGLTQYF	TGTGCCAGCATAGCCCTAGCGGGACCCGGGGGGTTAACCCAGTACTTC
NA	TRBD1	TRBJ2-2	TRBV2	CASSDKGQTNTGELFF	TGTGCCAGCAGTGACAAGGGACAGACGAACACCGGGGAGCTGTTTTTT
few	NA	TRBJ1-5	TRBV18	CASSPRNNGDSNQPQHF	TGTGCCAGCTCACCGAGAAACAACGGAGATAGCAATCAGCCCCAGCATTTT
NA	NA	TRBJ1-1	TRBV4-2	CASSQESQGEAFF	TGTGCCAGCAGCCAGGAAAGTCAGGGGGAAGCTTTCTTT
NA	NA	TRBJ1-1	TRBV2	CASRGAEAFF	TGTGCCAGCAGGGGCGCTGAAGCTTTCTTT
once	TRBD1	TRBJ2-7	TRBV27	CASSLLGTGYEQYF	TGTGCCAGCAGTTTACTCGGGACAGGGTACGAGCAGTACTTC
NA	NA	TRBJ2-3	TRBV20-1	CSASRGSTDTQYF	TGCAGTGCTAGTAGGGGGAGCACAGATACGCAGTATTTT